This T cell receptor beta chain was captured by sequencing in a study of cytotoxic CD8 clonotypes in ibrutinib-treated CLL. Turning to the study itself: In all, about a dozen patients were relapsed/refractory, some 14 were treatment-naive and 17 to 18 were IGHV unmutated.

This CDR3 is built from 17 residues. The V gene lost 3 bases and the J gene lost 10 bases, with 26 bases spanning the gap. CDR1 and CDR2 (germline): SGHRS, YFSETQ. Investigators sought sequencing depths of between 1 in 200,000 and 1 in 1 million T cells. Assay used: immunoSEQ multiplex PCR; TCRdb lists only in-frame clones, some missing. The sample lists fewer than 80,000 clones, around 60% occurring once. The clonotype comes from a human donor with chronic lymphocytic leukemia. The J gene is TRBJ2-1, the V gene TRBV5-1; D might be TRBD1 or TRBD2, each matching 5 bases. The specimen comprised PBMCs, sampled after 12 months of ibrutinib treatment. The DNA for the CDR3 is TGCGCCAGCAGCTCGAACCCCCAAGGGACCCCCGGGGAAGAGCAGTTCTTC. It translates to CASSSNPQGTPGEEQFF.